The rows below give T cell receptor beta chains drawn from one sample of a study of PD-L1 blockade in urothelial cancer. The protocol was immunoSEQ multiplex PCR, while the TCRdb copy is restricted to in-frame clones and leaves out a portion. The sample contains about 40,000 clones, around 83% of which appear only once. Sequenced material: PBMCs, taken around atezolizumab (anti-PD-L1) treatment. These TCRs come from a man in his 60s with urothelial cancer. CDR3s include the opening cysteine and the closing phenylalanine or tryptophan. The D gene is left open where the match is weak. Rows give clone size only sometimes, using once, few, many, or a class for an expanded clone.

J gene | clone size | V gene | D gene | CDR3 protein
TRBJ2-2 | . | TRBV7-2 | TRBD2 | CASSFNPGRGSGTGELFF
TRBJ1-2 | . | TRBV19 | TRBD1 | CASTNAGQAYGYTF
TRBJ2-7 | . | TRBV6-6 | TRBD1 | CASSYRQGAVEQYF
TRBJ1-4 | . | TRBV6-5 | . | CASSVVATNEKLFF
TRBJ1-2 | few | TRBV5-1 | TRBD1 | CASSSQGAQTYGYTF
TRBJ2-5 | . | TRBV5-8 | . | CASSPGQETQYF
TRBJ2-7 | . | TRBV29-1 | TRBD1 | CSVENRGSSYEQYF
TRBJ2-5 | . | TRBV18 | . | CASSPPGGGVGRRETQYF
TRBJ1-1 | . | TRBV30 | TRBD1 | CAWSKGDRVNTEAFF
TRBJ2-6 | . | TRBV10-3 | . | CAIGGLGSGANVLTF
TRBJ2-5 | . | TRBV5-5 | . | CASSLRGFQETQYF
TRBJ2-6 | . | TRBV23-1 | TRBD1 | CASSPRDRGRPGANVLTF
TRBJ1-6 | . | TRBV10-2 | . | CASSASGTNSPLHF
TRBJ1-2 | . | TRBV6-1 | TRBD1 | CASSVRTGGGYTF
TRBJ1-1 | . | TRBV6-5 | . | CASSRFRGSSEAFF
TRBJ2-5 | . | TRBV5-4 | . | CASSGGQGETQYF
TRBJ1-1 | . | TRBV29-1 | . | CSVSRRTEAFF
TRBJ2-7 | . | TRBV30 | . | CACSERYEQYF
TRBJ1-6 | . | TRBV5-1 | . | CASSLTGESYNSPLHF
TRBJ2-5 | many | TRBV30 | . | CAWDLERRQETQYF
TRBJ2-7 | . | TRBV7-9 | TRBD2 | CASSLGLAGVYEQYF
TRBJ2-1 | . | TRBV27 | TRBD2 | CASSRMTSGTPHEQFF
TRBJ1-2 | . | TRBV7-2 | . | CASSPRGGASSSGYTF
TRBJ1-2 | . | TRBV28 | . | CASTERLGGGYTF
TRBJ1-4 | . | TRBV6-5 | . | CASSGGRKYEKLFF
TRBJ2-6 | . | TRBV5-4 | TRBD1 | CASSHPGQDSGANVLTF
TRBJ1-1 | . | TRBV10-3 | . | CAISEPTQGKTEAFF